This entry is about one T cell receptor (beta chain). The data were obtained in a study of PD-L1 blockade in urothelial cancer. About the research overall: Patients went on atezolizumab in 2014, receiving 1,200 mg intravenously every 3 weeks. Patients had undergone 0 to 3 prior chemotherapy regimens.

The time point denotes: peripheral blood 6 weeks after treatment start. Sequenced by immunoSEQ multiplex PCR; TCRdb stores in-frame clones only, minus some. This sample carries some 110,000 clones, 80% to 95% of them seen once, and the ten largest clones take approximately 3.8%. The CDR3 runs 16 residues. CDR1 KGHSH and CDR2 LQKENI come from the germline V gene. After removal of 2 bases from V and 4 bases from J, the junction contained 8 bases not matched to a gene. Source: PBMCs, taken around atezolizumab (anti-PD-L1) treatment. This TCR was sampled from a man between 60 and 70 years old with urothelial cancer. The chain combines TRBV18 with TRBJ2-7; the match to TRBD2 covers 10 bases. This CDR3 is CASSPRTSGNQYEQYF. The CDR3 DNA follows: TGTGCCAGCTCACCAAGAACTAGCGGGAACCAATACGAGCAGTACTTC.